The clone carrying this TCR beta chain has more than one count but fewer than ten. The V gene end was trimmed by 3 bases and the J gene end by 2 bases; junction bases not matched to a gene: 3. CDR3 length: 16 amino acids. Per the germline V gene, CDR1 is KGHSH and CDR2 is LQKENI. This record belongs to a study of beta chain features in type 1 diabetes. Every bit of the isolated RNA underwent reverse transcription, so sequencing read expressed TCRB transcripts. TCRdb's table, derived via immunoSEQ multiplex PCR, lists solely in-frame clones and lacks some. The data contain more than 300,000 clones, over 10% of them singletons.

V is TRBV18 and J is TRBJ2-7, with 14 nucleotides matching TRBD2. Sequencing was performed on naive CD4+ T cells from blood. The origin of this receptor is a man aged 18 to 29 in good health. The CDR3 DNA reads as TGTGCCAGCTCACCGGGACTAGCGGGAGCAACCTACGAGCAGTACTTC. Its protein is CASSPGLAGATYEQYF.